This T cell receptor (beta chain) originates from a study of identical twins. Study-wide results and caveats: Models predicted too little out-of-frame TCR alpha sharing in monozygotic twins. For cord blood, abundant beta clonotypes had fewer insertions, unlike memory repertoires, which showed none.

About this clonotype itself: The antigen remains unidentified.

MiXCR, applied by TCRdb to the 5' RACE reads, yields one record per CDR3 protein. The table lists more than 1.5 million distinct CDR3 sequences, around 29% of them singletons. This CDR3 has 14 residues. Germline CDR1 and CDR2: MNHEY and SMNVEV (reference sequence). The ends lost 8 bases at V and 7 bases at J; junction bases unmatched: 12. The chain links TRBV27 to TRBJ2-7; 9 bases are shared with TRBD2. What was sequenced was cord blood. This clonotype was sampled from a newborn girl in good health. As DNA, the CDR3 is TGTGCCAGCCCCGGGACTAGCATCTACAATGAGCAGTACTTC. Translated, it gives CASPGTSIYNEQYF.